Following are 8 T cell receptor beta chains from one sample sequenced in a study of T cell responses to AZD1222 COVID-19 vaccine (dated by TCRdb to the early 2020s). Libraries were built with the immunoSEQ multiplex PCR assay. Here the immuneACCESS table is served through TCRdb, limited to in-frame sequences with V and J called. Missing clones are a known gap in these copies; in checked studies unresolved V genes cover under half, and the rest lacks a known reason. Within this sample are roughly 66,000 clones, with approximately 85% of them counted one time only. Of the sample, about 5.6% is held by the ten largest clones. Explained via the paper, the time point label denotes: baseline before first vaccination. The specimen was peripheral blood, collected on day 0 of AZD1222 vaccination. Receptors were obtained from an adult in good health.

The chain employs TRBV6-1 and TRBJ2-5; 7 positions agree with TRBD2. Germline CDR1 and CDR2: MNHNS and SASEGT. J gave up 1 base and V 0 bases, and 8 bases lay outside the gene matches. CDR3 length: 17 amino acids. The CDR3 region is CASSEATAGVPQETQYF. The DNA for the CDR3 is TGTGCCAGCAGTGAAGCTACGGCGGGGGTGCCCCAAGAGACCCAGTACTTC.

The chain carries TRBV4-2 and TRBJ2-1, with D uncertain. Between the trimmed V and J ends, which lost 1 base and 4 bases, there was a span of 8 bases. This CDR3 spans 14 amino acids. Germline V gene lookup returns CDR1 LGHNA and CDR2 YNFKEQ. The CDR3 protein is CASSQGSKYNEQFF. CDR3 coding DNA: TGTGCCAGCAGCCAAGGATCCAAGTACAATGAGCAGTTCTTC.

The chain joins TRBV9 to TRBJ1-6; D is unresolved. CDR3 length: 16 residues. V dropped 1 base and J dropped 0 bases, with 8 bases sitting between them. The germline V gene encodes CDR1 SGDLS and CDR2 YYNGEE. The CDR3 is CASSVYDSSYNSPLHF. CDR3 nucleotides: TGTGCCAGCAGCGTATATGATAGCTCCTATAATTCACCCCTCCACTTT.

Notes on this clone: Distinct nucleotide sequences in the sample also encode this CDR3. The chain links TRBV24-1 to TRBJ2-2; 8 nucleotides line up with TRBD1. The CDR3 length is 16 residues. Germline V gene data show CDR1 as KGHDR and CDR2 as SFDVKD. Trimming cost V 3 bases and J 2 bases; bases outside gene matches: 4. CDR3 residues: CATSDPGQGNTGELFF. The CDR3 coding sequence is TGTGCCACCAGTGATCCCGGACAGGGTAACACCGGGGAGCTGTTTTTT.

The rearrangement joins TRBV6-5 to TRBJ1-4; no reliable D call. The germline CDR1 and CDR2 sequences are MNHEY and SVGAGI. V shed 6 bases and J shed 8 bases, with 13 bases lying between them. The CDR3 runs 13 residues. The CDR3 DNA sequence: TGTGCCAGCAGGGACCTGACGGGGGAAAAACTGTTTTTT. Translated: CASRDLTGEKLFF.

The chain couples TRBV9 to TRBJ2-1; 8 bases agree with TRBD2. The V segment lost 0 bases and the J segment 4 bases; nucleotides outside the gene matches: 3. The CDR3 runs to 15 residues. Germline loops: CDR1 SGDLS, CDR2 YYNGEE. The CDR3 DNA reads TGTGCCAGCAGCGTAGATAGCGGGGTTTACAATGAGCAGTTCTTC. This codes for CASSVDSGVYNEQFF.

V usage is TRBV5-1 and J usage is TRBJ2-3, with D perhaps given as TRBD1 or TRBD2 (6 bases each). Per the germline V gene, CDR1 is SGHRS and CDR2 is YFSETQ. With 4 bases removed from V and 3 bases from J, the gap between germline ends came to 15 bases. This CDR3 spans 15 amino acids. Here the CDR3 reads CASSHRGQWTDTQYF. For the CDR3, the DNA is TGCGCCAGCAGCCACCGGGGGCAATGGACAGATACGCAGTATTTT.

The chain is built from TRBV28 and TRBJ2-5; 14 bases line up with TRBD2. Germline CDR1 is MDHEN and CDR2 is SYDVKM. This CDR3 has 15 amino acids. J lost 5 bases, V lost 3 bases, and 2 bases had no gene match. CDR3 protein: CASSFRLAGGETQYF. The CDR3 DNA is TGTGCCAGCAGTTTCCGACTAGCGGGAGGGGAGACCCAGTACTTC.